The clone carrying this T cell receptor beta chain was seen only a few times. What it binds is unknown. Additional DNA sequences in this sample encode the identical CDR3. The germline V gene has CDR1 MNHEY and CDR2 SMNVEV (reference sequence). The CDR3 is made up of 13 amino acids. The germline V and J ends were trimmed by 2 bases and 2 bases, with 4 bases remaining between them. Clones were sequenced by immunoSEQ multiplex PCR, and TCRdb holds only the in-frame ones, with some missing. The data hold 300,000 to 350,000 clones, with roughly 90% observed a single time. The data originate from a study of cytomegalovirus exposure and HLA in healthy donors. Study results and limitations: Many donors shared some public TCRs, even though most TCR sequences were rare. In vitro work confirmed that three CMV-associated chains recognize CMV antigens. 150 or so TCR beta chains were listed as cytomegalovirus-associated.

The donors were part of the validation cohort of 100 to 150 subjects. That cohort was separate from the first cohort, which comprised some 670 subjects. The sequence was obtained from a man aged 30 to 39 in good health and CMV-seronegative. The sequencing sample was made of PBMCs. The V call is TRBV27, the J call TRBJ1-5; D gene uncertain. DNA for the CDR3: TGTGCCAGCAGTTTACAGGGCAATCAGCCCCAGCATTTT. It is translated as CASSLQGNQPQHF.